This record concerns one T cell receptor beta chain sequence. These data are taken from a study of blood T cell repertoires in COVID-19. Assay: immunoSEQ multiplex PCR; the TCRdb copy retains only in-frame clones and omits some. The repertoire holds about 110,000 clones, with 90% to 95% as singletons. The sequence derives from a woman aged 25 to 45 with acute or convalescent COVID-19. Source material: peripheral blood.

CDR3 residues: CASSLKRSRPGDEQYF. The CDR3 DNA reads TGTGCCAGCAGTTTAAAGCGGAGTCGGCCGGGGGACGAGCAGTACTTC. V gene TRBV27 combines with J gene TRBJ2-7; the D gene is possibly TRBD2 (6 bases). With 2 bases removed from V and 5 bases from J, the gap between germline ends came to 19 bases. This CDR3 contains 16 residues. Per the germline V gene, CDR1 is MNHEY and CDR2 is SMNVEV (reference sequence).